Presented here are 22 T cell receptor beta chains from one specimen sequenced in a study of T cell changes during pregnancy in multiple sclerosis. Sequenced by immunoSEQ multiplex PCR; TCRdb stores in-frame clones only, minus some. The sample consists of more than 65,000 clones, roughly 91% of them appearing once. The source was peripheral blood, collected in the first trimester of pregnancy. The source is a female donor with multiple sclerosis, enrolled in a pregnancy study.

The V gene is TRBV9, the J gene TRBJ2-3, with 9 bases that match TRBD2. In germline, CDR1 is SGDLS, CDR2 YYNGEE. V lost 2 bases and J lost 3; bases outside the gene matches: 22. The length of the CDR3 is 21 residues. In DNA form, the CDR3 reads TGTGCCAGCAGCGTTTCGGCGGGGGGGCCTTTTACACTAAGAGCGACAGATACGCAGTATTTT. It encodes CASSVSAGGPFTLRATDTQYF.

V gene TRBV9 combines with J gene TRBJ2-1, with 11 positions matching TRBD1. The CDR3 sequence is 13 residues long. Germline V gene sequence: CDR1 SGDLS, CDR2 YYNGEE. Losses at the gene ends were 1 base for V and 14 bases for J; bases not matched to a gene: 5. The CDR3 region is CASSVWDRGVEFF. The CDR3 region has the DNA TGTGCCAGCAGCGTATGGGACAGGGGGGTCGAGTTCTTC.

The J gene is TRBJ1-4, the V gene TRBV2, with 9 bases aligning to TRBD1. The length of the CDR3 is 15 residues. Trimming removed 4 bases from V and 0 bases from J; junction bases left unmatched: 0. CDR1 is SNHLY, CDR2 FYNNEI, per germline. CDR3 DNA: TGTGCCAGCAGTGGACAGGGGGCAACTAATGAAAAACTGTTTTTT. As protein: CASSGQGATNEKLFF.

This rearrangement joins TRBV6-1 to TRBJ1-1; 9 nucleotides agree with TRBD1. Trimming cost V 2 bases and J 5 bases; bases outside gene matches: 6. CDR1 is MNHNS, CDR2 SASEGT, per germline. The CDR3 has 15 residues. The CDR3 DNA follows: TGTGCCAGCAGTGAAATGGGGACAGGGCGTACTGAAGCTTTCTTT. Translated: CASSEMGTGRTEAFF.

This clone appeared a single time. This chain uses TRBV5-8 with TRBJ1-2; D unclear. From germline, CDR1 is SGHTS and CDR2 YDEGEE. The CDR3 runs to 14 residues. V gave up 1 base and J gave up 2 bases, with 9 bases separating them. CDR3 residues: CASSLRGDNYGYTF. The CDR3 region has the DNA TGTGCCAGCAGCTTGCGGGGAGACAACTATGGCTACACCTTC.

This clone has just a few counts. The CDR3 here is CAWSVRGQPQHF. The CDR3 DNA follows: TGTGCCTGGAGTGTTCGGGGGCAGCCCCAGCATTTT. The chain has TRBV30 and TRBJ1-5; D might be TRBD1 (5 bases). In germline, CDR1 is GTSNPN, CDR2 SVGIG (reference sequence). The V end was cut by 0 bases, the J end by 7 bases, with 7 bases between. The CDR3 loop spans 12 amino acids.

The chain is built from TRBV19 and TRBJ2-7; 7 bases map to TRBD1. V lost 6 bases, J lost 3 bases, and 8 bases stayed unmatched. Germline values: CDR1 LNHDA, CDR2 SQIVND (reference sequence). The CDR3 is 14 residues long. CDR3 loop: CASSWDRESYEQYF. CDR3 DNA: TGTGCCAGTAGCTGGGACAGAGAAAGCTACGAGCAGTACTTC.

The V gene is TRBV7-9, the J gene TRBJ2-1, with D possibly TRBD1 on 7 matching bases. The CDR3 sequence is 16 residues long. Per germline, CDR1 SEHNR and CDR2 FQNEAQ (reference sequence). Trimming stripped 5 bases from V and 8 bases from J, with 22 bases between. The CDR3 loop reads CASSPTTRGQGDEQFF. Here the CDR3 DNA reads TGTGCCAGCAGCCCCACGACTAGGGGGCAGGGGGATGAGCAGTTCTTC. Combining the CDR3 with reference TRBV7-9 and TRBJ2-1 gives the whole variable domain DTGVSQNPRHKITKRGQNVTFRCDPISEHNRLYWYRQTLGQGPEFLTYFQNEAQLEKSRLLSDRFSAERPKGSFSTLEIQRTEQGDSAMYLCASSPTTRGQGDEQFFGPGTRLTVL.

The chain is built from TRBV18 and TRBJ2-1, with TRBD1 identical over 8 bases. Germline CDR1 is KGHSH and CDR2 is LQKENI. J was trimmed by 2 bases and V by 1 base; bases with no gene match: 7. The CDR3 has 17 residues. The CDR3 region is CASSPRTGSTTYNEQFF. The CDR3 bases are TGTGCCAGCTCACCACGGACAGGGTCCACCACCTACAATGAGCAGTTCTTC.

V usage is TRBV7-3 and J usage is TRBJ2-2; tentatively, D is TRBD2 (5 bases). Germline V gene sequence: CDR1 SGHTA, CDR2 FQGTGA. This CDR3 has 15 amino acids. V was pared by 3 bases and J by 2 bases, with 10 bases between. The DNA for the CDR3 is TGTGCCAGCAGCTTTACCGGGATTAACACCGGGGAGCTGTTTTTT. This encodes CASSFTGINTGELFF.

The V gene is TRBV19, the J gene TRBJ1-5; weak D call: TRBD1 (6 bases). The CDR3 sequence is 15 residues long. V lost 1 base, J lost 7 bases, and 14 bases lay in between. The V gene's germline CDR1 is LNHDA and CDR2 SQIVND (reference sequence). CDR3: CASSIGGGLGQPQHF. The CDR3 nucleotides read TGTGCCAGTAGTATAGGGGGGGGGCTGGGGCAGCCCCAGCATTTT.

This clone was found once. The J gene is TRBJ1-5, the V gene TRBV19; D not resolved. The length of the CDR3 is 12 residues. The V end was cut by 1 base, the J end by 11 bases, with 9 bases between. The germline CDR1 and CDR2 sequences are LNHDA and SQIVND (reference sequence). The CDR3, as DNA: TGTGCCAGTAGTATAGGGGAGTCGGCCCAGCATTTT. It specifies CASSIGESAQHF.

In DNA form, the CDR3 reads TGCAGCGCCGTCGGGAGACCCACACCCTACGAGCAGTACTTC. Translating it yields CSAVGRPTPYEQYF. The rearrangement links TRBV29-1 to TRBJ2-7; a possible D gene is TRBD2 (6 bases). The CDR3 has 14 residues. V was pared by 7 bases and J by 2 bases, with 18 bases between. CDR1 is SQVTM, CDR2 ANQGSEA, per germline.

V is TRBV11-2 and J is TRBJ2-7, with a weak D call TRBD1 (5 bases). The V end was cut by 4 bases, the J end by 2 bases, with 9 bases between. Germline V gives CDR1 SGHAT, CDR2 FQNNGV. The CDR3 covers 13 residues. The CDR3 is CASSSRVTYEQYF. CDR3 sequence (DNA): TGTGCCAGCAGCTCCAGGGTCACCTACGAGCAGTACTTC.

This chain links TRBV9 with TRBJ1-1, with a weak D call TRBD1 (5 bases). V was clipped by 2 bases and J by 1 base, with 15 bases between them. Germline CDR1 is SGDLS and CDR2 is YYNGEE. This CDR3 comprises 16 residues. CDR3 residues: CASSVLSGGANTEAFF. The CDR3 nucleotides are TGTGCCAGCAGCGTCTTGAGCGGGGGTGCGAACACTGAAGCTTTCTTT.

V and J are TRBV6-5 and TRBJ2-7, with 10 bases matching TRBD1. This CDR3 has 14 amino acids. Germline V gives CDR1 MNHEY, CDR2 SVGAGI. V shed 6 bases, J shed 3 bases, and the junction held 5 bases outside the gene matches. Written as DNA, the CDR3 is TGTGCCAGCAGAGGACAGGGGGGGGACTACGAGCAGTACTTC. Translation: CASRGQGGDYEQYF.

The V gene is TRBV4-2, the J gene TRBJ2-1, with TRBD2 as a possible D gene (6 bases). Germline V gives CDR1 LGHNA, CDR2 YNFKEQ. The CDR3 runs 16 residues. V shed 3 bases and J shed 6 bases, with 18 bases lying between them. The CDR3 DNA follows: TGTGCCAGCAGCCATGAAAGAGGGACTCCATTCAATGAGCAGTTCTTC. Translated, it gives CASSHERGTPFNEQFF.

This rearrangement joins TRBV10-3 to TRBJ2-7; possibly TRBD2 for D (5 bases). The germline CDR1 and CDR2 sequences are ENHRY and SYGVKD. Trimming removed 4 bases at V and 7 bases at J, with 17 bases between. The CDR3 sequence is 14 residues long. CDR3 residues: CAISGGLGSLEQYF. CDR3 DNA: TGTGCCATCAGTGGCGGACTGGGGAGTTTGGAGCAGTACTTC.

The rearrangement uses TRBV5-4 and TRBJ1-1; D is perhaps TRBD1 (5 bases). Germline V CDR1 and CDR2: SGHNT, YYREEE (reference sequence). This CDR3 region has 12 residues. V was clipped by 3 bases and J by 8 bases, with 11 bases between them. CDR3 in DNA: TGTGCCAGCAGCTACCTGGACAACGAAGCTTTCTTT. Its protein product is CASSYLDNEAFF.

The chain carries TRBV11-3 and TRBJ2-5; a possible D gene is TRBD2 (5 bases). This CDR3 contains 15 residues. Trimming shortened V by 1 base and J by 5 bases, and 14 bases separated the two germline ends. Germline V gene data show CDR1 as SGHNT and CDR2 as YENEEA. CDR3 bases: TGTGCCAGCAGCTTAGGGAGGACTGCGGCGGAGACCCAGTACTTC. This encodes CASSLGRTAAETQYF.

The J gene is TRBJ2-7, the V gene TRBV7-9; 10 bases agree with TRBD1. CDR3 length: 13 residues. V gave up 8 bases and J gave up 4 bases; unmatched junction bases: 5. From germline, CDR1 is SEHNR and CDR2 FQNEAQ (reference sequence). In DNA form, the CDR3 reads TGTGCCAGCTCCGGGACAGGGGTTTACGAGCAGTACTTC. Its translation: CASSGTGVYEQYF.

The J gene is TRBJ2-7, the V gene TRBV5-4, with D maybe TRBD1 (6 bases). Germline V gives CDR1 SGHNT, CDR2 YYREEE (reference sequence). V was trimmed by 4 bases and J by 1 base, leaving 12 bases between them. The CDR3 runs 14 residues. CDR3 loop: CASSHRDRSYEQYF. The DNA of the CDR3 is TGTGCCAGCAGCCACAGGGACCGTTCCTACGAGCAGTACTTC.